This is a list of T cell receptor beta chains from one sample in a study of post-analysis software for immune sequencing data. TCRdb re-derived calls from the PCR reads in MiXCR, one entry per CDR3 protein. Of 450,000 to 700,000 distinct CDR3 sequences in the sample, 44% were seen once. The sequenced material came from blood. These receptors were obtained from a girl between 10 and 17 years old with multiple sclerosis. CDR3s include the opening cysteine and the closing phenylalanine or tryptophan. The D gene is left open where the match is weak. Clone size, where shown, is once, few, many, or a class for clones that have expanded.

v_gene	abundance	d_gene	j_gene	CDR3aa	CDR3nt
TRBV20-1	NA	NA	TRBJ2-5	CSARLGGAGETQYF	TGCAGTGCTCGTTTGGGGGGGGCCGGAGAGACCCAGTACTTC
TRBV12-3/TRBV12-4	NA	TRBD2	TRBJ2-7	CASSSSSGSEQYF	TGTGCCAGCAGTTCCAGTAGCGGGAGCGAGCAGTACTTC
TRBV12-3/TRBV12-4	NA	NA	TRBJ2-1	CASKRAGLTGAYNEQFF	TGTGCCAGCAAAAGAGCGGGCCTAACGGGAGCCTACAATGAGCAGTTCTTC
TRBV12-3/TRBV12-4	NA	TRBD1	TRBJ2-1	CASMRTGGYNEQFF	TGTGCCAGCATGCGGACAGGGGGTTACAATGAGCAGTTCTTC
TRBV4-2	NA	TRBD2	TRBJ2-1	CASSPNGGGRTDNEQFF	TGTGCCAGCAGCCCAAATGGCGGCGGGAGGACGGACAATGAGCAGTTCTTC
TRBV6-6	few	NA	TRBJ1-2	CASSYTDNNYGYTF	TGTGCCAGCAGTTACACAGATAATAACTATGGCTACACCTTC
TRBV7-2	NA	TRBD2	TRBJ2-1	CASSLSGAGGRAYNEQFF	TGTGCCAGCAGCTTATCCGGCGCGGGAGGGAGGGCCTACAATGAGCAGTTCTTC
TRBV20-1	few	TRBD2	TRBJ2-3	CSARDSGGASDTQYF	TGCAGTGCTAGAGATAGCGGGGGGGCCTCGGATACGCAGTATTTT
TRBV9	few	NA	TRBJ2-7	CTSSVRAAGEQYF	TGTACCAGCAGCGTCCGGGCTGCCGGCGAGCAGTACTTC
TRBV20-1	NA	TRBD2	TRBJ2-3	CSARDSASGGQTDTQYF	TGCAGTGCTAGAGATTCGGCTAGCGGGGGGCAAACCGATACGCAGTATTTT
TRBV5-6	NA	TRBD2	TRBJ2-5	CASRRLAGGRGETQYF	TGTGCCAGCAGGAGACTAGCGGGAGGTCGAGGAGAGACCCAGTACTTC
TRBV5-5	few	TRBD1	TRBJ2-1	CASSGRTGFNEQFF	TGTGCCAGCAGCGGCCGGACAGGGTTTAATGAGCAGTTCTTC
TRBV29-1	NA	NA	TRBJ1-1	CSDKDPGTEAFF	TGCAGCGACAAGGATCCCGGGACTGAAGCTTTCTTT
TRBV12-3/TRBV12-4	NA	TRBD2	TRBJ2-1	CASNPSGNENEQFF	TGTGCCAGCAACCCGAGCGGGAACGAGAATGAGCAGTTCTTC
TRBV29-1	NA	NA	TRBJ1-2	CSVEDPREGYTF	TGCAGCGTTGAAGATCCGAGGGAGGGCTACACCTTC
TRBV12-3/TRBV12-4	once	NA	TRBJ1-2	CASSLDGGYYGYTF	TGTGCCAGCAGTTTAGACGGGGGCTACTATGGCTACACCTTC
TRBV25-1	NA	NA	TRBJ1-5	CASSVGASNQPQHF	TGTGCCAGCAGTGTAGGTGCAAGCAATCAGCCCCAGCATTTT
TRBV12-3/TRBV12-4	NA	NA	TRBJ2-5	CASSTGQLQETQYF	TGTGCCAGCAGTACCGGACAGCTTCAAGAGACCCAGTACTTC
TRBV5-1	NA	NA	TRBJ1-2	CASSLRSAGNYGYTF	TGCGCCAGCAGCCTAAGATCGGCGGGTAACTATGGCTACACCTTC
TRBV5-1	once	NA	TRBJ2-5	CASSLGPRQQGETQYF	TGCGCCAGCAGCTTGGGACCGCGGCAGCAAGGGGAGACCCAGTACTTC
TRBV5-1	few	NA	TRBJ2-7	CASSSAGNEQYF	TGCGCCAGCAGCTCCGCAGGGAACGAGCAGTACTTC
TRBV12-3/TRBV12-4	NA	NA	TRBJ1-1	CASSLVLPEAFF	TGTGCCAGCAGTTTAGTTTTGCCCGAAGCTTTCTTT
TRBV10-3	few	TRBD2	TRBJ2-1	CAISFFGEGQGEQFF	TGTGCCATCAGTTTTTTCGGGGAGGGCCAAGGTGAGCAGTTCTTC
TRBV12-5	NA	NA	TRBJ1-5	CASGLVNAWGQPQHF	TGTGCTAGTGGTCTGGTAAATGCGTGGGGCCAGCCCCAGCATTTT
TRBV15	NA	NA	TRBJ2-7	CATSRDRYEQYF	TGTGCCACCAGCAGAGATCGTTACGAGCAGTACTTC
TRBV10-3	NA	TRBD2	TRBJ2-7	CAISGTSGVAEYEQYF	TGTGCCATCAGTGGGACTAGCGGGGTGGCAGAGTACGAGCAGTACTTC
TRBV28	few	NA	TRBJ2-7	CASSFLSQGTYEQYF	TGTGCCAGCAGTTTCCTATCACAGGGAACCTACGAGCAGTACTTC
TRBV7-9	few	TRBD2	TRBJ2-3	CASSLGASGATDTQYF	TGTGCCAGCAGCTTAGGGGCTAGCGGGGCCACAGATACGCAGTATTTT
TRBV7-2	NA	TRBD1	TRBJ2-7	CASSRDSYYVQYF	TGTGCCAGCAGCCGGGACAGCTACTACGTGCAGTACTTC
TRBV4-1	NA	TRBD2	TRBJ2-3	CASSQEGGRLAGSTDTQYF	TGCGCCAGCAGCCAAGAGGGCGGAAGGCTAGCGGGATCCACAGATACGCAGTATTTT
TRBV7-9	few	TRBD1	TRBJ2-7	CASSLRQGFSYEQYF	TGTGCCAGCAGCCTCCGACAGGGCTTCTCCTACGAGCAGTACTTC
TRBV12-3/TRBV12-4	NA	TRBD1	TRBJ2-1	CASSRGTGAPGGEQFF	TGTGCCAGCAGCAGAGGGACAGGGGCGCCTGGGGGTGAGCAGTTCTTC
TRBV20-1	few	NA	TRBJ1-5	CSARGRPYSNQPQHF	TGCAGTGCTAGAGGCAGGCCTTATAGCAATCAGCCCCAGCATTTT
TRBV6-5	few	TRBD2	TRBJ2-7	CASSSRGGSSYEQYF	TGTGCCAGCAGTTCACGGGGCGGGAGCTCCTACGAGCAGTACTTC